The 15 T cell receptor beta chains below all came from one sample that was sequenced in a study of T cells in Graves' hyperthyroidism and ophthalmopathy. TCR beta CDR3 regions were amplified from RNA. A first-round RT-PCR of the TCR CDR3 used the HTBI primer set. A single record per CDR3 protein comes from TCRdb applying MiXCR to the multiplex PCR reads. Among about 680,000 distinct CDR3 sequences listed, 35% were seen once. The sample was blood. These receptors were taken from a woman aged 40 to 50 with Graves' hyperthyroidism.

The gene calls are TRBV19 and TRBJ1-2; TRBD1 agrees at 10 bases. The length of the CDR3 is 15 residues. Germline CDR1 is LNHDA and CDR2 is SQIVND (reference sequence). V lost 2 bases and J lost 3; bases outside the gene matches: 3. The CDR3 nucleotides are TGTGCCAGTAGTATAACAGGACAGGGGGACTATGGCTACACCTTC. Translated, it gives CASSITGQGDYGYTF.

The table lists this clonotype with many counts. The chain combines TRBV7-2 with TRBJ1-2, with D perhaps matching TRBD1 (5 bases). This CDR3 spans 13 amino acids. Germline V CDR1 and CDR2: SGHTA, FQGNSA. V lost 3 bases and J lost 2, with 7 bases in between. CDR3 nucleotides: TGTGCCAGCAGCTTGACAGAGAACTATGGCTACACCTTC. This gives the protein CASSLTENYGYTF. Using reference TRBV7-2 and TRBJ1-2 for the parts outside the CDR3, the full variable domain is GAGVSQSPSNKVTEKGKDVELRCDPISGHTALYWYRQSLGQGLEFLIYFQGNSAPDKSGLPSDRFSAERTGGSVSTLTIQRTQQEDSAVYLCASSLTENYGYTFGSGTRLTVV.

The chain carries TRBV19 and TRBJ1-2; 9 bases map to TRBD1. Trimming cost V 6 bases and J 8 bases; bases outside gene matches: 10. Germline V gene data show CDR1 as LNHDA and CDR2 as SQIVND (reference sequence). The CDR3 spans 14 residues. CDR3 DNA sequence: TGTGCCAGTAGCATTCCGGGACAGGGACGAGGCTACACCTTC. Protein sequence: CASSIPGQGRGYTF.

The rearrangement links TRBV14 to TRBJ1-6, with 7 positions matching TRBD1. Germline assignment: CDR1 SGHDN and CDR2 FVKESK. J gave up 10 bases and V 5 bases, and 14 bases lay outside the gene matches. This CDR3 contains 16 residues. DNA for the CDR3: TGTGCCAGCAGCTTAACCGGGACAGTCTTGAGGTCACCCCTCCACTTT. It yields the protein CASSLTGTVLRSPLHF.

The chain employs TRBV6-5 and TRBJ1-1, with a weak D call TRBD1 (5 bases). V was pared by 6 bases and J by 6 bases, with 20 bases between. The CDR3 consists of 15 residues. Germline-derived CDR1 and CDR2 are MNHEY and SVGAGI. In DNA form, the CDR3 reads TGTGCCAGCAGCCACGGCAGGGTTTCTGCCCCTGAAGCTTTCTTT. Translating it yields CASSHGRVSAPEAFF.

This clonotype has just a few counts. The CDR3: CASSYSGWDADYEQYF. The CDR3 DNA sequence: TGTGCCAGCAGTTACTCTGGATGGGACGCAGACTACGAGCAGTACTTC. The J gene is TRBJ2-7, the V gene TRBV6-2 or TRBV6-3; D possibly matches TRBD1 or TRBD2 (5 bases each). This CDR3 is built from 16 residues. Trimming removed 0 bases at V and 3 bases at J, with 15 bases between. The germline gives CDR1 MNHEY, CDR2 SVGEGT.

The table lists this clonotype with a few counts. One end of the junction does not line up with germline, which may come from a read error. The CDR3 loop reads CASSTQGSQPQHF. DNA for the CDR3: TGTGCCAGCAGTACACAGGGGAGCCAGCCCCAGCATTTT. The chain has TRBV10-3 and TRBJ1-5, with TRBD1 matching over 7 bases. CDR1 and CDR2 from the germline V gene are ENHRY and SYGVKD. The CDR3 has 13 residues.

For this clonotype: With a much larger clone just one base away, this may be a read error. The gene calls are TRBV7-9 and TRBJ2-5; D not certain. The CDR3 loop spans 11 amino acids. Germline V gene sequence: CDR1 SEHNR, CDR2 FQNEAQ (reference sequence). CDR3 protein: CAGRSTGTQYF. The CDR3 bases are TGTGCCGGCAGGTCCACCGGGACCCAGTACTTC.

This sequence joins TRBV7-2 and TRBJ1-1; 12 bases are shared with TRBD1. Germline assignment: CDR1 SGHTA and CDR2 FQGNSA. V trimming: 7 bases; J trimming: 9 bases; junction bases outside the gene matches: 12. The CDR3 loop spans 15 amino acids. In nucleotides, the CDR3 is TGTGCCAGCACCAACCCCGGAGGGACAGGGGGCCAAGCTTTCTTT. As protein: CASTNPGGTGGQAFF.

This chain joins TRBV7-2 and TRBJ2-1, with 11 bases identical to TRBD1. V gave up 6 bases and J gave up 8 bases; unmatched junction bases: 0. Germline CDR1 and CDR2: SGHTA and FQGNSA. The CDR3 totals 12 residues. The CDR3 reads CASRGQGDEQFF. The CDR3 nucleotides are TGTGCCAGCAGGGGACAGGGGGATGAGCAGTTCTTC.

This clonotype was seen repeatedly, ten times or more. V is TRBV19 and J is TRBJ1-4; D not resolved. V was trimmed by 3 bases and J by 8 bases, leaving 13 bases between them. This CDR3 is 14 amino acids long. Germline values: CDR1 LNHDA, CDR2 SQIVND (reference sequence). The CDR3: CASSMWGLSEKLFF. CDR3 DNA sequence: TGTGCCAGTAGTATGTGGGGTCTCAGCGAAAAACTGTTTTTT.

This clonotype was counted a few times. This chain's CDR3 is CASSYGGRRSFGYTF. DNA for the CDR3: TGTGCCAGCAGTTACGGGGGGCGCAGGTCATTTGGCTACACCTTC. The rearrangement joins TRBV6-6 to TRBJ1-2, with a tentative D call TRBD1 (6 bases). V was cut by 2 bases and J by 7 bases, with 17 bases left in between. This CDR3 is 15 amino acids long. CDR1 and CDR2 (germline): MNHNY, SVGAGI (reference sequence).

V usage is TRBV27 and J usage is TRBJ1-2; 12 bases map to TRBD1. Germline assignment: CDR1 MNHEY and CDR2 SMNVEV (reference sequence). Unmatched junction bases numbered 6, after V lost 8 bases and J lost 8 bases. The CDR3 runs to 13 residues. CDR3 protein: CASGGTGGSGYTF. CDR3 DNA: TGTGCCAGCGGTGGGACAGGGGGCAGCGGCTACACCTTC.

This sequence joins TRBV4-1 and TRBJ1-5; the D is unclear. CDR3 size: 15 residues. Trimming removed 0 bases from V and 4 bases from J, with 10 bases in between. Germline CDR1 is MGHRA and CDR2 is YSYEKL. The CDR3 coding sequence is TGCGCCAGCAGCCAAGAGTACGGCAGTAATCAGCCCCAGCATTTT. Its protein product is CASSQEYGSNQPQHF.

At least ten counts were recorded for this clonotype. The chain links TRBV3-1 to TRBJ1-1; maybe TRBD1 (6 bases). This CDR3 spans 13 amino acids. The V gene's germline CDR1 is LGHDT and CDR2 YNNKEL (reference sequence). The V end was cut by 0 bases, the J end by 5 bases, with 7 bases between. CDR3 bases: TGTGCCAGCAGCCAAGAAAGGGGGACTGAAGCTTTCTTT. Its translation is CASSQERGTEAFF.